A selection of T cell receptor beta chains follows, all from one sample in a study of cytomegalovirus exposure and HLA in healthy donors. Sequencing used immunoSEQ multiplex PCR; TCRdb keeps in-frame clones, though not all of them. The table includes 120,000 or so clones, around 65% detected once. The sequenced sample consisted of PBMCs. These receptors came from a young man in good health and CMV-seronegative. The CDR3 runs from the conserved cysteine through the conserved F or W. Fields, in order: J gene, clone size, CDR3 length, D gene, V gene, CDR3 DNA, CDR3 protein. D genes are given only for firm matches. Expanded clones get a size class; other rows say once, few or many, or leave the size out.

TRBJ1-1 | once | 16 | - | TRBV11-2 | TGTGCCAGCAGCTTAGGTGACATAAGGATGAACACTGAAGCTTTCTTT | CASSLGDIRMNTEAFF
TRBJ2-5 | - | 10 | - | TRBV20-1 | TGCAGTGCTTCCACAGGTCCCCAGTACTTC | CSASTGPQYF
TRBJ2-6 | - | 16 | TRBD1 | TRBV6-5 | TGTGCCAGCAGTTACGCCAGGGGGCGAGGGGCCAACGTCCTGACTTTC | CASSYARGRGANVLTF
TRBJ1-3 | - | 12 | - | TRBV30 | TGTGCCTGGAGCAGGGCTGGAAACACCATATATTTT | CAWSRAGNTIYF
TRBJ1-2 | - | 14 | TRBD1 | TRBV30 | TGTGCCGGAGCAACCGGGACAGGGCACTATGGCTACACCTTC | CAGATGTGHYGYTF
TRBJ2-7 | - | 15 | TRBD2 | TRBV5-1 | TGCGCCAGCAGCTTACTTTCCGGGACTAGTGGCGAGCAGTACTTC | CASSLLSGTSGEQYF
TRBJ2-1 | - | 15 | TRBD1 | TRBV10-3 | TGTGCCATCAGTGTAGGGACAGGGATTTACAATGAGCAGTTCTTC | CAISVGTGIYNEQFF
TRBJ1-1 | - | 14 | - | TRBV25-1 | TGTGCCAGCAGGTACACAGGGCCCGACACTGAAGCTTTCTTT | CASRYTGPDTEAFF
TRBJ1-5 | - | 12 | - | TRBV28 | TGTGCCAGCAGTTTCCCCTCAGGCCCCCAGCATTTT | CASSFPSGPQHF
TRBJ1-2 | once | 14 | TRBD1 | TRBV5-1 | TGCGCCAGCGGCTTGGGACAGGGAACTTATGGCTACACCTTC | CASGLGQGTYGYTF
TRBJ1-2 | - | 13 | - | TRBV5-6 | TGTGCCAGCAGCTTGGCCGGGGACTATGGCTACACCTTC | CASSLAGDYGYTF
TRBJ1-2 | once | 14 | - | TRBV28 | TGTGCCAGCAGTGCAGGTCTTACTAACTATGGCTACACCTTC | CASSAGLTNYGYTF
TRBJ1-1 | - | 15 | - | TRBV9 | TGTGCCAGCAGCGTAGATCGGGGGTTGCACACTGAAGCTTTCTTT | CASSVDRGLHTEAFF
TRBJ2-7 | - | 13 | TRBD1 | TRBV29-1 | TGCAGCGTCATGACAGGGGAATCCTACGAGCAGTACTTC | CSVMTGESYEQYF
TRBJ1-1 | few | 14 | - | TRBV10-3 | TGTGCCATCACTGGAGGGTGGGGCGACACTGAAGCTTTCTTT | CAITGGWGDTEAFF
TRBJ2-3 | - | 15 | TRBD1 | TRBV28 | TGTGCCAGCACCGCAGACAGGGGTTTTATAGATACGCAGTATTTT | CASTADRGFIDTQYF
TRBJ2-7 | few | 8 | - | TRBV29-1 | TGCGTAGCGGACGAGCAGTACTTC | CVADEQYF
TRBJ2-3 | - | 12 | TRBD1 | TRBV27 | TGTGCCATCGGACAGGGGAGAGATACGCAGTATTTT | CAIGQGRDTQYF
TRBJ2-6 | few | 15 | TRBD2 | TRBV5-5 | TGTGCCAGCAGCTGGGGGGGAGCTGGGGCCAACGTCCTGACTTTC | CASSWGGAGANVLTF
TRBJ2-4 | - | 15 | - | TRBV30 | TGTGCCTGGAGTGCTGGTAGCGCGGCCAAAAACATTCAGTACTTC | CAWSAGSAAKNIQYF
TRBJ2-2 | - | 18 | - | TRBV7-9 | TGTTCCAGCAGCCATTTTAGGAGGGTCAACGCGAACACCGGGGAGCTGTTTTTT | CSSSHFRRVNANTGELFF
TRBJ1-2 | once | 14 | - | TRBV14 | TGTGCCAGCAGCCTAGCGGGAGTGCCTGGTGGCTACACCTTC | CASSLAGVPGGYTF
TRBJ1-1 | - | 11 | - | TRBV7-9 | TGTGCCACCGAGCGGGGGGGGGAAGCTTTCTTT | CATERGGEAFF
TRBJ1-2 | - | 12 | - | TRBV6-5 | TGTGCCAGCAGGCGCAGGAACTATGGCTACACCTTC | CASRRRNYGYTF
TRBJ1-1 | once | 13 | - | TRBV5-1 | TGCGCCAGCAATACGGAGAAGAACACTGAAGCTTTCTTT | CASNTEKNTEAFF
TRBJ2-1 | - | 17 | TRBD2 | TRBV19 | TGTGCCAGTAGTATAGATAGGACTAGCGGGATCTACAATGAGCAGTTCTTC | CASSIDRTSGIYNEQFF
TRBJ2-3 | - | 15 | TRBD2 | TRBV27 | TGTGCCAGCAGTCCCCGGCTAGCGGGGAAGGATACGCAGTATTTT | CASSPRLAGKDTQYF
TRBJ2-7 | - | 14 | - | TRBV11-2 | TGTGCCAGCAGTCCCATGGGCGCGACGCTCGAGCAGTACTTC | CASSPMGATLEQYF
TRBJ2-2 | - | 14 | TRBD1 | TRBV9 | TGTGCCAGCAGCGTAGGACAGGGTACCGGGGAGCTGTTTTTT | CASSVGQGTGELFF
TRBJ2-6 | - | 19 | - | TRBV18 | TGTGCCAGCTCACCTCTGGGGACAACTCTTCCCTCTGGGGCCAACGTCCTGACTTTC | CASSPLGTTLPSGANVLTF
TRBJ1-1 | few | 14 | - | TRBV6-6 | TGTGCCAGCAGTTACGATCTTTTCGGCACTGAAGCTTTCTTT | CASSYDLFGTEAFF
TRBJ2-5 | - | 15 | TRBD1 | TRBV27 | TGTGCCAGCACCTCACGACAGGGGCGGAAAGAGACCCAGTACTTC | CASTSRQGRKETQYF
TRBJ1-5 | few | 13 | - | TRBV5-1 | TGCGCCAGCAGCCACACGGGGGGTCAGCCCCAGCATTTT | CASSHTGGQPQHF
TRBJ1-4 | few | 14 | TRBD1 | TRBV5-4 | TGTGCCAGCACCATACAGGGGATTAATGAAAAACTGTTTTTT | CASTIQGINEKLFF
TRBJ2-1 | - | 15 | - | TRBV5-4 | TGTGCCAGCAGCCGCCCGGCGGAATACTACAATGAGCAGTTCTTC | CASSRPAEYYNEQFF
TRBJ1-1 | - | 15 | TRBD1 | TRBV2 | TGTGCCAGCAGTGGGGGATACAGGGGTGGTACTGAAGCTTTCTTT | CASSGGYRGGTEAFF
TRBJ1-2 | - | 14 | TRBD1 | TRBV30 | TGTGCCTGGAGTTTTCGGACAGGGGGAGGTGGCTACCCCTTC | CAWSFRTGGGGYPF
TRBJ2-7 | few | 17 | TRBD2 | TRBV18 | TGTGCCAGCTCCCCCGAGATGGCGGGGGGACATACCTACGAGCAGTACTTC | CASSPEMAGGHTYEQYF
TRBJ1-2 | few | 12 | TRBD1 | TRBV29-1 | TGCAGCGTTGAAGCAGGGGGCTATGGCTACACCTTC | CSVEAGGYGYTF
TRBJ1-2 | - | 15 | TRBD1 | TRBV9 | TGTGCCAGCAGCGCCGGGACAGGGCCTAACTATGGCTACACCTTC | CASSAGTGPNYGYTF
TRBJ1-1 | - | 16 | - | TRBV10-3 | TGTGCCATCAGCCATTTGGGGCACCCCGGTGGGACTGAAGCTTTCTTT | CAISHLGHPGGTEAFF
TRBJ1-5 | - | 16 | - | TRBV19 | TGTGCCCCATCCGCGGGGAGATTTGGAGGGAATCAGCCCCAGCATTTT | CAPSAGRFGGNQPQHF
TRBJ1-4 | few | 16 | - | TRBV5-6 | TGTGCCAGCAGTGCCCAGGCAGGGGCAACTAATGAAAAACTGTTTTTT | CASSAQAGATNEKLFF
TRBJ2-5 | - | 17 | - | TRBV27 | TGTGCCAGCAGTTTAGGAGTTGGGGCGGGGATCCTACAGACCCAGTACTTC | CASSLGVGAGILQTQYF
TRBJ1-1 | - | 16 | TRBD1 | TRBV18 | TGTGCCAGCTCACTTACAGGGGCTACCCACGGCACTGAAGCTTTCTTT | CASSLTGATHGTEAFF
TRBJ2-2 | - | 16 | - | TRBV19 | TGTGCCAGTAGTCGCAGCGGACCCCCGAACACCGGGGAGCTGTTTTTT | CASSRSGPPNTGELFF
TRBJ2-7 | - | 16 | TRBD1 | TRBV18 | TGTGCCAGCTCACCAGGGGTAGGACAGGGCCGGTACGAGCAGTACTTC | CASSPGVGQGRYEQYF
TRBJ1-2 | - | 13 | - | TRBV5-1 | TGCGCCAGCAGCTTGGCCGAGGTGCATGGCTACACCTTC | CASSLAEVHGYTF
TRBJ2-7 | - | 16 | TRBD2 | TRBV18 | TGTGCCAGCTCACCCGGGACTAGCGGGACTCTCTACGAGCAGTACTTC | CASSPGTSGTLYEQYF
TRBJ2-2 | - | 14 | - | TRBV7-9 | TGTGCCAGCAGTTGGCGGGGGAACACCGGGGAGCTGTTTTTT | CASSWRGNTGELFF
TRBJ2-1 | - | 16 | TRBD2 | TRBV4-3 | TGCGCCAGCAGCCAAGAACTGGCGGGGGCCTACAATGAGCAGTTCTTC | CASSQELAGAYNEQFF
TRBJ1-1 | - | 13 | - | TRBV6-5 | TGTGCCAGCAGCGCACAGGGTAACACTGAAGCTTTCTTT | CASSAQGNTEAFF
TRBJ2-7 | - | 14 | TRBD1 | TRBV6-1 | TGTGCCAGCAGTGAACCCCCCGCAGGGGGCGAGCAGTACTTC | CASSEPPAGGEQYF
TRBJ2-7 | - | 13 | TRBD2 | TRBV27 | TGTGCCAGCAGTTTATGGGGGGGCTACGAGCAGTACTTC | CASSLWGGYEQYF
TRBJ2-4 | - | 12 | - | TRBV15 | TGTGCCACCAGCAACGACGGGGACATTCAGTACTTC | CATSNDGDIQYF
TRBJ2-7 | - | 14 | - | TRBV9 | TGTGCCAGCAGCGTATCTAGCGTATCCTACGAGCAGTACTTC | CASSVSSVSYEQYF
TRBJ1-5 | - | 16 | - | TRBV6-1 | TGTGCCAGCAGTGAAGGGACCGCCAGGGGCGATCAGCCCCAGCATTTT | CASSEGTARGDQPQHF
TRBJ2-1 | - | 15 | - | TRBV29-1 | TGCAGCGTTTTGACATCACACAGCTCCTACAATGAGCAGTTCTTC | CSVLTSHSSYNEQFF
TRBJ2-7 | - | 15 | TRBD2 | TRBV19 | TGTGCCAGTAGTATTGTTGCGGGAGTCACCTACGAGCAGTACTTC | CASSIVAGVTYEQYF
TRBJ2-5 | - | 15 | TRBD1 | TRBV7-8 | TGTGCCAGCAGCTTAGAGACAGGGGGCAGGGAGACCCAGTACTTC | CASSLETGGRETQYF